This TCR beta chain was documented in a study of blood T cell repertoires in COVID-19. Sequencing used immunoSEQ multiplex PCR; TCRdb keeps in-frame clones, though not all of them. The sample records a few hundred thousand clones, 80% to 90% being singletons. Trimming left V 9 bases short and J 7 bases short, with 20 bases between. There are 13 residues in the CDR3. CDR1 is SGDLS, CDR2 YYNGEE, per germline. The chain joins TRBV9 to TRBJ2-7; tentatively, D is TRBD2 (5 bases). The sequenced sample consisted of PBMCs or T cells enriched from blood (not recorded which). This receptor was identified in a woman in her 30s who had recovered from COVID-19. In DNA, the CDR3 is TGTGCCACATCCCCGGGCGGGTCGGGTGAGCAGTACTTC. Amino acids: CATSPGGSGEQYF.